The present TCR beta chain was sequenced within a study of blood T cell repertoires in COVID-19. Background on the study: Sites in the United States, Italy and Spain provided acute and convalescent COVID-19 samples. Sources were T cells, B-cell-depleted T cells, or PBMCs; the material itself was cDNA or gDNA.

This CDR3 has 13 residues. Germline CDR1 SSHAT, CDR2 FNYEAQ (reference sequence). With 0 bases removed from V and 6 bases from J, the gap between germline ends came to 7 bases. The authors' processing: Quantification of nucleated cells was approximated via reference gene primer amplification. Libraries were prepared by immunoSEQ multiplex PCR; TCRdb keeps only in-frame clonotypes and omits some of them. V, J and clone size are taken as reported in that table, and D and trimming were inferred from the DNA itself. The table lists 90,000 to 120,000 clones, about 83% of them singletons. This chain connects TRBV7-7 to TRBJ2-3, with D uncertain. The sequence derives from a woman in her 70s with acute or convalescent COVID-19. Sample: peripheral blood. CDR3 sequence (DNA): TGTGCCAGCAGCTTAGCAGAAGCGGATACGCAGTATTTT. Encoded protein: CASSLAEADTQYF. Using reference TRBV7-7 and TRBJ2-3 for the parts outside the CDR3, the full variable domain is GAGVSQSPRYKVTKRGQDVTLRCDPISSHATLYWYQQALGQGPEFLTYFNYEAQPDKSGLPSDRFSAERPEGSISTLTIQRTEQRDSAMYRCASSLAEADTQYFGPGTRLTVL.